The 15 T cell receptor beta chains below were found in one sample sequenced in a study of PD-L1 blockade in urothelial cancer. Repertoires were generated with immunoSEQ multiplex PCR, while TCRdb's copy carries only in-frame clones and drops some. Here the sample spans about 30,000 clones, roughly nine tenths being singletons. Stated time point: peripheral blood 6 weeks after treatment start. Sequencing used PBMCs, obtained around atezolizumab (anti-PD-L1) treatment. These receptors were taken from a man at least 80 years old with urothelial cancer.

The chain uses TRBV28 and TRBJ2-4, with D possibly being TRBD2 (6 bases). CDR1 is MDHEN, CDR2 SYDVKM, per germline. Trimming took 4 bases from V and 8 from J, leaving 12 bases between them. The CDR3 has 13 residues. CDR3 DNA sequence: TGTGCCAGCAGTTCCGGGGGTTCGGACATTCAGTACTTC. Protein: CASSSGGSDIQYF.

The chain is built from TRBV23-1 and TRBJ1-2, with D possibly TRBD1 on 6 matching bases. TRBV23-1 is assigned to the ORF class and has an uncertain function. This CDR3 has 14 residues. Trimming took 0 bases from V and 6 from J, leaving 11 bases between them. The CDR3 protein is CASSQSQGSDGYTF. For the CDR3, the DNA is TGCGCCAGCAGTCAATCGCAGGGGTCGGATGGCTACACCTTC.

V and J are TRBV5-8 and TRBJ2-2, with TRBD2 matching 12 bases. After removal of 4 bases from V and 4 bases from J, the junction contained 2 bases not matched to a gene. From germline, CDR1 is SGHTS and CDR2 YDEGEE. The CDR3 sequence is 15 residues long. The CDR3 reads CASSRTSGTTGELFF. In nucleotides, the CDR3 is TGTGCCAGCAGCAGGACTAGCGGGACCACCGGGGAGCTGTTTTTT.

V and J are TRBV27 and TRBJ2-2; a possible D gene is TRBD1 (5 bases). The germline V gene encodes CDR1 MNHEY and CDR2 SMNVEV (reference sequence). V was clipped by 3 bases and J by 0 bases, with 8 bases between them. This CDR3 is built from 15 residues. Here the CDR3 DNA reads TGTGCCAGCAGTTTTTCCAGGGCGAACACCGGGGAGCTGTTTTTT. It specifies CASSFSRANTGELFF.

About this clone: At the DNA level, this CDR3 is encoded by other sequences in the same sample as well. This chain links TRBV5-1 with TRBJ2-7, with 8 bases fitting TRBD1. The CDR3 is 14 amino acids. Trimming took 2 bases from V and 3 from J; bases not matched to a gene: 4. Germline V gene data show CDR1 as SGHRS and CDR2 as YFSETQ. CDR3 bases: TGCGCCAGCAGCTTCGGAACAGGGGGCTACGAGCAGTACTTC. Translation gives CASSFGTGGYEQYF.

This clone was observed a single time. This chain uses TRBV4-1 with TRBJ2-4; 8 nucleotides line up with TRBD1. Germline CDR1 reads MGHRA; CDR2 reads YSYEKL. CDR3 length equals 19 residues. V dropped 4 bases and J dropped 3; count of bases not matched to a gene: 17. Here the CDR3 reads CASSRRPTGVGSDKNIQYF. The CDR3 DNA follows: TGCGCCAGCAGCCGCCGCCCGACAGGGGTGGGCAGTGACAAAAACATTCAGTACTTC.

The CDR3 DNA reads as TGCGCCAGCAGTTCTCTAGCGTCTAGCACAGATACGCAGTATTTT. Translation gives CASSSLASSTDTQYF. The chain is built from TRBV5-1 and TRBJ2-3, with a weak D call TRBD2 (6 bases). The germline V gene encodes CDR1 SGHRS and CDR2 YFSETQ. The V and J ends lost 5 bases and 0 bases respectively, with 13 bases between them. This CDR3 has 15 residues.

CDR3 sequence reads: CASTDRGGFYTGELFF. CDR3 DNA: TGTGCCAGTACGGACAGGGGGGGATTCTACACCGGGGAGCTGTTTTTT. The chain is built from TRBV19 and TRBJ2-2; 10 bases agree with TRBD1. The CDR3 runs 16 residues. CDR1 is LNHDA, CDR2 SQIVND, per germline (reference sequence). Trimming removed 7 bases from V and 3 bases from J; junction bases left unmatched: 8.

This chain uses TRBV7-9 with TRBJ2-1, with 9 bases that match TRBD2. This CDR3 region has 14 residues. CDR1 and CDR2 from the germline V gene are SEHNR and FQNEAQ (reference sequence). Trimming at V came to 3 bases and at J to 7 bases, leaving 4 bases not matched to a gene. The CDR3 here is CASSLSTSGNEQFF. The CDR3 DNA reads TGTGCCAGCAGCTTGTCGACTAGCGGTAATGAGCAGTTCTTC. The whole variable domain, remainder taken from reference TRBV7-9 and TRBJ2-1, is DTGVSQNPRHKITKRGQNVTFRCDPISEHNRLYWYRQTLGQGPEFLTYFQNEAQLEKSRLLSDRFSAERPKGSFSTLEIQRTEQGDSAMYLCASSLSTSGNEQFFGPGTRLTVL.

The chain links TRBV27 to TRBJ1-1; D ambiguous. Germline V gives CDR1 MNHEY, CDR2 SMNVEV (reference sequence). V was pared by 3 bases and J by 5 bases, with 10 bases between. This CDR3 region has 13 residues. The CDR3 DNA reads TGTGCCAGCAGTTTTCGAGAACAGACTGAAGCTTTCTTT. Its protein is CASSFREQTEAFF.

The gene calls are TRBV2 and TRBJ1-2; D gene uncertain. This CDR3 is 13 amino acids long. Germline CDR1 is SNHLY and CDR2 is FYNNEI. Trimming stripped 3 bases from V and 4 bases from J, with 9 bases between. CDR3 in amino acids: CASSDNVSYGYTF. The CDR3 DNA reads TGTGCCAGCAGTGATAATGTTTCCTATGGCTACACCTTC.

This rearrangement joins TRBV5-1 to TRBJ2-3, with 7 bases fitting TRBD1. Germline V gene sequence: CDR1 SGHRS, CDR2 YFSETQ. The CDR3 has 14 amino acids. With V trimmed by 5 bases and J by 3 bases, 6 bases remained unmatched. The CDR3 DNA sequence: TGCGCCAGCAGAGATGGGACAGAGACAGATACGCAGTATTTT. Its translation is CASRDGTETDTQYF.

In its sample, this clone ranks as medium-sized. In DNA form, the CDR3 reads TGTGCCAGCAGCGTAACGAGTCGCTACCCTTCCTACGAGCAGTACTTC. Protein sequence: CASSVTSRYPSYEQYF. J is TRBJ2-7 and V is TRBV6-6; D is unclear. The CDR3 is 16 amino acids. V was trimmed by 6 bases and J by 1 base, leaving 19 bases between them. In germline, CDR1 is MNHNY, CDR2 SVGAGI (reference sequence).

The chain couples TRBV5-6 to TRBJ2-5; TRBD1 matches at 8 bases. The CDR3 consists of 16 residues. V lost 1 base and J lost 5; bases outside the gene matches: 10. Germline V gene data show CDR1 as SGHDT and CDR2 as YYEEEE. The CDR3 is CASSLLVRGPAETQYF. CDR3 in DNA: TGTGCCAGCAGCTTGCTGGTCAGGGGGCCAGCGGAGACCCAGTACTTC.

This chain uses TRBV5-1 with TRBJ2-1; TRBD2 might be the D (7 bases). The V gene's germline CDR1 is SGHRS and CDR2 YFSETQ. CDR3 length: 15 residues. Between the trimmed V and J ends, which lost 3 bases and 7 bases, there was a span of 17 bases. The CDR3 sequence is CASSWTRGAWNEQFF. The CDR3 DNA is TGCGCCAGCAGCTGGACCCGGGGGGCTTGGAATGAGCAGTTCTTC.